This T cell receptor (beta chain) was identified in a study of T-cell memory formation after mild COVID-19 (TCRdb year 2021). For the study in its entirety: TCR sequence clusters from the two donors were largely donor specific. In two donors, T-cell clones that expanded and contracted after mild COVID-19 were tracked by sequencing TCRalpha and TCRbeta repertoires over time. The cohort comprised two young, previously healthy adult volunteers, one female and one male.

Points on this clonotype: Its antigen is currently not known. No clone much larger than this one lies a single base away; base qualities are absent.

Summary of the overall study and its limitations: Contracting CD4+ clones were found mainly in CM and EM memory subsets, while CD8+ clones were enriched in EMRA. Balanced CD4/CD8 phenotypes were observed for clones contracting from day 15 to 85, whereas a bias towards CD4+ was observed for a second wave of clones expanding from day 15 to 37. Some responding clones were detected in pre-infection memory, which suggested that pre-existing cross-reactive memory T cells had joined the SARS-CoV-2 response. The study covered only two mild cases, and larger cohorts including severe cases with pre-infection samples were considered necessary. SARS-CoV-2 specificity of the second-wave clones peaking on day 37 was not confirmed.

Ficoll-Paque density gradient centrifugation was used to isolate PBMCs. Data came from an Illumina NovaSeq 6000. TCRalpha and TCRbeta cDNA libraries were built by 5'RACE with constant-segment primers, adding sample barcodes and unique molecular identifiers. RNA was extracted from every sample with Trizol reagent. Amplification of the libraries took two PCR steps, and the second step added a second sample barcode plus Illumina TruSeq adapters. Libraries were sequenced on an Illumina NovaSeq with 2 x 150 bp paired-end reads. In the authors' own workflow: Demultiplexing of reads and collapsing into UMI-guided consensus sequences were performed with migec v1.2.7. Using mixcr v2.1.11, UMI consensuses were aligned to TRA and TRB V and J templates and then assembled into clonotypes. A clonotype was counted as expanded or contracted only if both edgeR and NoisET called the change significant, with noise models trained on biological replicates. For edgeR calls, a false discovery rate-adjusted p below 0.01 and a log2 fold-change threshold of 1 were applied. PCA with hierarchical clustering of max-normalized trajectories of the 1000 most abundant clonotypes was used as exploratory dynamics analysis. Separately sequenced CD4+ and CD8+ repertoires were used to assign the CD4 or CD8 phenotype of responding clones. TCRdb redid the processing of the public reads, applying fastp at Q25 and MiXCR, and retained in-frame beta chains. Merged by CDR3 protein, the rows form single entries marked with the most common genes and DNA. These V and J calls are TCRdb output, not the study's own analysis. This sample comprises about 180,000 distinct CDR3 sequences, 16% of them detected only once. The ten biggest clones cover around 2% of the sample.

The germline V gene (reference sequence) supplies CDR1 SEHNR and CDR2 FQNEAQ. Trimming takes 5 bases from V and 3 bases from J, and the germline ends sit 10 bases apart. The CDR3 starts with the cysteine, ends with the phenylalanine, and has 13 residues. CDR3 DNA is the only sequence kept; it has 39 bases, read in frame from the first base. This receptor was taken from an adult woman who had mild COVID-19 (a few samples of this study predate the infection). The sample titles of this study are shuffled in the database, so cell type and time point are left out; the donor was told from shared clones. Specimen: PBMCs or a T cell subset sorted from them (not recorded which). The V and J segments used are TRBV7-9 and TRBJ2-5; tentative D gene TRBD1, with 5 bases matching. The sequenced DNA is TGTGCCAGCAGCAAGCAGGGAAAAGAGACCCAGTACTTC. Its translation reads: CASSKQGKETQYF.